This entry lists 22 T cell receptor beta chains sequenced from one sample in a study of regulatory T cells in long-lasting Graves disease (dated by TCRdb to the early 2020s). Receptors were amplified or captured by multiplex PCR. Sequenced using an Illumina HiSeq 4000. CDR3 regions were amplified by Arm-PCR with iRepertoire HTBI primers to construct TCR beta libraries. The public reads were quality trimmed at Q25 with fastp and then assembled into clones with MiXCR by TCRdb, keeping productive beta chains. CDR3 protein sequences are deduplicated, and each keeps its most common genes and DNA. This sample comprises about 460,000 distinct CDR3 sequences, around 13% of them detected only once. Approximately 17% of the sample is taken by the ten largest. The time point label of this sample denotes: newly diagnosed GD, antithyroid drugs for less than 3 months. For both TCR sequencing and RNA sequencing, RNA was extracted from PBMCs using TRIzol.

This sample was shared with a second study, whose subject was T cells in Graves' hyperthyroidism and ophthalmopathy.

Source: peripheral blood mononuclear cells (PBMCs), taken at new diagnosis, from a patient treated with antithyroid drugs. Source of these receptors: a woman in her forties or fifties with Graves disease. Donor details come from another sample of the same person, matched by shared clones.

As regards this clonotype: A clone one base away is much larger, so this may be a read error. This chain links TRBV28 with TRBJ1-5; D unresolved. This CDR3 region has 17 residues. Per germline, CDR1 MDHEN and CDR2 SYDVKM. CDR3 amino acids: CASSPNFLGSHNHPQHF. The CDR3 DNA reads TGTGCCAGCAGTCCCAACTTCTTGGGGTCCCACAATCATCCCCAGCATTTT.

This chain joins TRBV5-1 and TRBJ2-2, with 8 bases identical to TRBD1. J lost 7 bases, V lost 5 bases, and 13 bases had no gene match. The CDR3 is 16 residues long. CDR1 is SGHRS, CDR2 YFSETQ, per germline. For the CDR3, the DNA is TGCGCCAGCAGTAGGGGCCGGGACAGGATTTTCGGGGAGCTGTTTTTT. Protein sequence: CASSRGRDRIFGELFF. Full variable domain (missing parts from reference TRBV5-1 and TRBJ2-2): KAGVTQTPRYLIKTRGQQVTLSCSPISGHRSVSWYQQTPGQGLQFLFEYFSETQRNKGNFPGRFSGRQFSNSRSEMNVSTLELGDSALYLCASSRGRDRIFGELFFGEGSRLTVL.

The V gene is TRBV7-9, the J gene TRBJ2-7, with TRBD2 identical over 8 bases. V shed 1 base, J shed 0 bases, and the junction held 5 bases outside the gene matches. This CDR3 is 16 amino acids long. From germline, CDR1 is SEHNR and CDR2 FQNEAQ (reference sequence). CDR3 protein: CASSLGGTRFSYEQYF. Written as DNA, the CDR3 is TGTGCCAGCAGCTTAGGCGGGACTAGGTTCTCCTACGAGCAGTACTTC.

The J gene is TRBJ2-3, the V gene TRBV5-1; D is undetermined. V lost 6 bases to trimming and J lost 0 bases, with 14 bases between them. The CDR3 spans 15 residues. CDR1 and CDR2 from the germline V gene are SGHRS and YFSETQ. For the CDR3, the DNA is TGCGCCAGCAAGTTAATCGGTTCTAGCACAGATACGCAGTATTTT. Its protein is CASKLIGSSTDTQYF.

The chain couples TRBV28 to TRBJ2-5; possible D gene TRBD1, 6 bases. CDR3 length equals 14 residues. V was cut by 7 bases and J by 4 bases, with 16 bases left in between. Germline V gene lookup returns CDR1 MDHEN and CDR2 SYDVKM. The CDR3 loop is CASNPLGGSETQYF. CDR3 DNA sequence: TGTGCCAGCAACCCTCTAGGGGGTTCAGAGACCCAGTACTTC.

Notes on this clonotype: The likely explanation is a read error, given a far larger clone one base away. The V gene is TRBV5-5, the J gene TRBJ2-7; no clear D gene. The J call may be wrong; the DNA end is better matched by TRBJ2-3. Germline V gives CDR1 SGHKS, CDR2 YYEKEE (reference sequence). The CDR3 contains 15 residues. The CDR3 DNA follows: TGCGCCAGCAGCTTGCCTGGAACCGATATGAATACGCAGTATTTT. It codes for CASSLPGTDMNTQYF.

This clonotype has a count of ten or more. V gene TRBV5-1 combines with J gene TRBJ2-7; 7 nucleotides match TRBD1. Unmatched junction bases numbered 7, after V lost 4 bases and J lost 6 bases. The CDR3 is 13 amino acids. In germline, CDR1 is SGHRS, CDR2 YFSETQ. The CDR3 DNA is TGCGCCAGCAGCCCCCCGGGACAGTCCGAGCAGTACTTC. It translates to CASSPPGQSEQYF.

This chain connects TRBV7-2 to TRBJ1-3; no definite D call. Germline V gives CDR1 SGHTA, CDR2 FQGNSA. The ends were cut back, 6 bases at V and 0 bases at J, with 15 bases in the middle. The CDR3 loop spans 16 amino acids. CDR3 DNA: TGTGCCAGCAGTTACCCCCGAGGCTTCTCTGGAAACACCATATATTTT. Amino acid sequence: CASSYPRGFSGNTIYF.

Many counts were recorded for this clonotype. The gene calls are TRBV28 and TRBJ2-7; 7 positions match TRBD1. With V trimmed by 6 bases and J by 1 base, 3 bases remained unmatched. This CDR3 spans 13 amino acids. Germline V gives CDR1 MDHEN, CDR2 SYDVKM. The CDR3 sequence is CASRQGTSYEQYF. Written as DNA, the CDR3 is TGTGCCAGCAGACAGGGGACGTCCTACGAGCAGTACTTC.

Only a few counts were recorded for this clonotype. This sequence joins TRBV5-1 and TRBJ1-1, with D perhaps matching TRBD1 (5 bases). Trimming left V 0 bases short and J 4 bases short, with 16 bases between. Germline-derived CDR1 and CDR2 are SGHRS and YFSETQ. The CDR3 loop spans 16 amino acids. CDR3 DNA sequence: TGCGCCAGCAGCTTGGCCGGATCGGGACTCGGCACTGAAGCTTTCTTT. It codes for CASSLAGSGLGTEAFF.

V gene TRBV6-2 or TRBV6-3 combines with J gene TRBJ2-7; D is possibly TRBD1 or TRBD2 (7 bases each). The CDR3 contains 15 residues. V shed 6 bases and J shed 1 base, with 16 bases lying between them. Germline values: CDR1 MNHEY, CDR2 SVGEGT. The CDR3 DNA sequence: TGTGCCAGCAGCCCTCACAGGGGACTATCCTACGAGCAGTACTTC. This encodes CASSPHRGLSYEQYF.

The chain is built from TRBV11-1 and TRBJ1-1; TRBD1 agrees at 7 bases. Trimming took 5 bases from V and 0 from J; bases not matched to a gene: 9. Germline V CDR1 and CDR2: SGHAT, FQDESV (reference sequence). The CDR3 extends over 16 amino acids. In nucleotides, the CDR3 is TGTGCCAGCAGCCCTCGACAGGGAACCATGAACACTGAAGCTTTCTTT. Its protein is CASSPRQGTMNTEAFF.

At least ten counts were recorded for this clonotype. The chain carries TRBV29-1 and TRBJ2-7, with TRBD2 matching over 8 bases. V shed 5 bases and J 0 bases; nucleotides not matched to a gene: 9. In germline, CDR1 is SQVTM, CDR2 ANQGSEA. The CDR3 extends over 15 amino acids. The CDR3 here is CSVLAGGSDSYEQYF. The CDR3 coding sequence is TGCAGCGTTTTGGCGGGAGGTTCCGACTCCTACGAGCAGTACTTC.

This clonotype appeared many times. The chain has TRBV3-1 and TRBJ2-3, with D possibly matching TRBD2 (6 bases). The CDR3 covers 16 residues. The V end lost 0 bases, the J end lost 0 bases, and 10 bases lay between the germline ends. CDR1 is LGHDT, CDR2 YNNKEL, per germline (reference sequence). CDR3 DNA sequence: TGTGCCAGCAGCCAAGAGGAGGGTGCTAGCACAGATACGCAGTATTTT. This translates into CASSQEEGASTDTQYF.

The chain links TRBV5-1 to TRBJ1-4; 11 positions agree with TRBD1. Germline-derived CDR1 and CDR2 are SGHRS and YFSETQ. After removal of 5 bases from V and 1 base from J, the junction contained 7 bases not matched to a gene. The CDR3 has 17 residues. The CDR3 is CASRRGTGGRTNEKLFF. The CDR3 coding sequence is TGCGCCAGCAGGAGGGGGACAGGGGGTAGAACTAATGAAAAACTGTTTTTT. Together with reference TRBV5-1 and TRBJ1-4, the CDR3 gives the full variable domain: KAGVTQTPRYLIKTRGQQVTLSCSPISGHRSVSWYQQTPGQGLQFLFEYFSETQRNKGNFPGRFSGRQFSNSRSEMNVSTLELGDSALYLCASRRGTGGRTNEKLFFGSGTQLSVL.

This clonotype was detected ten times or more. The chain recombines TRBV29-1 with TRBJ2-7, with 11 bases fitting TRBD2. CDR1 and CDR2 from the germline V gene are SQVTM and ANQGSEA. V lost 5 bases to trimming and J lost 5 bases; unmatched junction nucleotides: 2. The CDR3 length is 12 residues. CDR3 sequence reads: CSVSTSGNEQYF. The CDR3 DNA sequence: TGCAGCGTTTCGACTAGCGGGAACGAGCAGTACTTC.

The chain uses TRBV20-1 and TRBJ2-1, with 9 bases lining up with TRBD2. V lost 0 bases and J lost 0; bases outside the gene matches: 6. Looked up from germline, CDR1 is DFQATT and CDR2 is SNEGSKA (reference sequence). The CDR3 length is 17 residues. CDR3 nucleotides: TGCAGTGCTAGAGATTCCAGCGGGAGGTTCTCCTACAATGAGCAGTTCTTC. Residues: CSARDSSGRFSYNEQFF.

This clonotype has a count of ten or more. CDR3 DNA: TGTGCCAGCAGCCTCAGTAGTGTGTTGGCCGACTACGAGCAGTACTTC. It encodes CASSLSSVLADYEQYF. The chain employs TRBV13 and TRBJ2-7; D not resolved. The CDR3 length is 16 residues. CDR1 and CDR2 (germline): PRHDT, FYEKMQ (reference sequence). V was clipped by 5 bases and J by 3 bases, with 20 bases between them.

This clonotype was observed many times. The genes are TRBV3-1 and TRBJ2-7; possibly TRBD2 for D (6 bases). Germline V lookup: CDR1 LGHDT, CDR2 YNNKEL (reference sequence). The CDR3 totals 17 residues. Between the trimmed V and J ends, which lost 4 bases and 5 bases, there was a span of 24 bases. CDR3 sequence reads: CASSPNSGGRGAHEQYF. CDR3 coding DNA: TGTGCCAGCAGCCCGAATTCCGGGGGACGCGGGGCCCACGAGCAGTACTTC.

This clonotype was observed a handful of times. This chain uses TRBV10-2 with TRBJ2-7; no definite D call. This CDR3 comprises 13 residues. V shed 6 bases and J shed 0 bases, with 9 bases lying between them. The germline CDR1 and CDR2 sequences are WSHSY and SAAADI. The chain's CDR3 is CASSVGISYEQYF. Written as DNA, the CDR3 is TGCGCCAGCAGCGTAGGGATCTCCTACGAGCAGTACTTC.

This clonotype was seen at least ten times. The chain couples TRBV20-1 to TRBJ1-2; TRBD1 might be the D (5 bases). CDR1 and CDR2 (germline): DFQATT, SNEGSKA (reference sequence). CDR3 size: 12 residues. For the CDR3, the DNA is TGCAGCCTCATACAGGAAAACTATGGCTACACCTTC. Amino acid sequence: CSLIQENYGYTF.

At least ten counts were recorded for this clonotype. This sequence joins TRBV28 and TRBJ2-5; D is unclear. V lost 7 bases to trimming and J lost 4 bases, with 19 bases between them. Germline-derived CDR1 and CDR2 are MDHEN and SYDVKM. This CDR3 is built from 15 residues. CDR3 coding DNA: TGTGCCAGCACCTCACCCTCCTGGGGAAGAGAGACCCAGTACTTC. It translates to CASTSPSWGRETQYF.